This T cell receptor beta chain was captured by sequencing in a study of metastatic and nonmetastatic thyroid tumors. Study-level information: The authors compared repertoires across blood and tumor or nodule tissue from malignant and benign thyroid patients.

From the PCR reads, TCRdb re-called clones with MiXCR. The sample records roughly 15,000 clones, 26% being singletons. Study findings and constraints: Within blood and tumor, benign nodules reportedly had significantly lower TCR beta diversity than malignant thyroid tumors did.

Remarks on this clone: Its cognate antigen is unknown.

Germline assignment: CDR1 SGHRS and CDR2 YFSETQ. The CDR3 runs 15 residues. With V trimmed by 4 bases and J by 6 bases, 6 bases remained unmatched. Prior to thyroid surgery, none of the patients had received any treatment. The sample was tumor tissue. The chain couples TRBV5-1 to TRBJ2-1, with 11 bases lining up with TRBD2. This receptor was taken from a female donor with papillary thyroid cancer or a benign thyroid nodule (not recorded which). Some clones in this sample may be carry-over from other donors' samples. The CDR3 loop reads CASSVTSGDSNEQFF. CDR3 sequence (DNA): TGCGCCAGCAGCGTGACTAGCGGGGATTCCAATGAGCAGTTCTTC. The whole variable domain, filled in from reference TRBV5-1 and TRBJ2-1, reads KAGVTQTPRYLIKTRGQQVTLSCSPISGHRSVSWYQQTPGQGLQFLFEYFSETQRNKGNFPGRFSGRQFSNSRSEMNVSTLELGDSALYLCASSVTSGDSNEQFFGPGTRLTVL.